Sequencing of this T cell receptor beta chain was carried out in a study of blood T cell repertoires in COVID-19. Study details: The origin of the acute and convalescent COVID-19 samples was the United States, Italy and Spain.

Using immunoSEQ multiplex PCR, the repertoire was profiled, and TCRdb retains in-frame clones only, with some absent. The sample lists about 150,000 clones, around four fifths occurring once. The clonotype was recovered from a woman aged 40 to 50 who had recovered from COVID-19. The sample consisted of PBMCs or T cells enriched from blood (not recorded which).

CDR3 region: CASSLRGPTGNEQFF. The CDR3 DNA is TGTGCCAGCAGCTTACGCGGCCCTACGGGCAATGAGCAGTTCTTC. The V call is TRBV7-9, the J call TRBJ2-1; D uncertain. Germline CDR1 reads SEHNR; CDR2 reads FQNEAQ (reference sequence). The CDR3 covers 15 residues. V lost 2 bases and J 6 bases, leaving 14 bases between the germline ends.